The rows below give T cell receptor beta chains drawn from one sample of a study of cytomegalovirus exposure and HLA in healthy donors. The method was immunoSEQ multiplex PCR; TCRdb's version includes in-frame clones alone and lacks a portion of them. This sample has roughly 170,000 clones, with 82% found just once. Sequences were obtained from PBMCs. These TCRs come from a male donor in good health and CMV-seronegative. Both conserved end residues are part of each CDR3. A D gene is named only where the DNA matches it firmly. The listing skips clone size in some rows; elsewhere it reads once, few, many or a size class.

j_call | d_call | v_call | clone_size | cdr3_aa | cdr3_nt
TRBJ1-5 | NA | TRBV23-1 | NA | CASSQSMGIPKGNQPQHF | TGCGCCAGCAGTCAGTCGATGGGCATCCCTAAGGGCAATCAGCCCCAGCATTTT
TRBJ1-5 | TRBD1 | TRBV15 | once | CATSIGTAYSNQPQHF | TGTGCCACCAGCATCGGGACAGCGTATAGCAATCAGCCCCAGCATTTT
TRBJ2-2 | NA | TRBV4-2 | NA | CASSQDGAGAANTGELFF | TGTGCCAGCAGCCAAGACGGCGCGGGGGCCGCGAACACCGGGGAGCTGTTTTTT
TRBJ2-7 | TRBD1 | TRBV10-3 | few | CAISGTGAAFYEQYF | TGTGCCATCAGCGGGACAGGGGCCGCCTTCTACGAGCAGTACTTC
TRBJ2-7 | TRBD1 | TRBV27 | NA | CASSNRGEQYF | TGTGCCAGCAGCAACAGGGGCGAGCAGTACTTC
TRBJ2-5 | NA | TRBV29-1 | NA | CSVALAGQTQYF | TGCAGCGTTGCACTAGCTGGGCAGACCCAGTACTTC
TRBJ2-7 | TRBD1 | TRBV2 | NA | CASRDRDRGRFEQYF | TGTGCCAGCAGAGACCGGGACAGGGGGCGTTTTGAGCAGTACTTC
TRBJ1-1 | NA | TRBV11-1 | few | CASRKTGGGAFF | TGTGCCAGCAGAAAGACGGGGGGGGGAGCTTTCTTT
TRBJ1-2 | TRBD1 | TRBV5-4 | NA | CASSPRTGLVYGYTF | TGTGCCAGCAGCCCTCGGACAGGGCTAGTCTATGGCTACACCTTC
TRBJ2-5 | NA | TRBV5-1 | once | CASSVGAVGETQYF | TGCGCCAGCAGCGTAGGGGCGGTAGGAGAGACCCAGTACTTC
TRBJ1-6 | TRBD1 | TRBV18 | once | CASSPGRGDNSPLHF | TGTGCCAGCTCACCAGGCAGGGGGGATAATTCACCCCTCCACTTT
TRBJ1-5 | TRBD1 | TRBV30 | NA | CAQGADSNQPQHF | TGTGCCCAGGGGGCCGATAGCAATCAGCCCCAGCATTTT
TRBJ2-7 | TRBD1 | TRBV5-1 | NA | CASSIQRDRRTYEQYF | TGCGCCAGCAGCATACAAAGGGACAGGCGCACCTACGAGCAGTACTTC
TRBJ1-3 | NA | TRBV7-9 | NA | CASSYTGTSGNTIYF | TGTGCCAGCAGCTATACAGGGACCTCTGGAAACACCATATATTTT
TRBJ2-7 | NA | TRBV27 | NA | CARIGRGRLYEQYF | TGTGCCAGAATCGGCAGGGGAAGGCTCTACGAGCAGTACTTC
TRBJ2-7 | NA | TRBV11-2 | NA | CASSLFRSAGAAGEQYF | TGTGCCAGCAGCTTATTCCGGTCGGCGGGGGCGGCGGGCGAGCAGTACTTC
TRBJ2-1 | TRBD1 | TRBV5-6 | NA | CASSSKGTGVWAEQFF | TGTGCCAGCAGCTCCAAAGGGACAGGCGTATGGGCCGAGCAGTTCTTC
TRBJ2-2 | NA | TRBV5-4 | few | CASSLAQGHRNTGELFF | TGTGCCAGCAGCTTGGCCCAGGGACACCGGAACACCGGGGAGCTGTTTTTT
TRBJ2-2 | NA | TRBV7-9 | NA | CASSPQTMAGELFF | TGTGCCAGCAGCCCGCAAACTATGGCCGGGGAGCTGTTTTTT
TRBJ1-2 | NA | TRBV2 | NA | CATTGGGGGYTF | TGTGCCACCACGGGGGGGGGCGGTGGCTACACCTTC
TRBJ2-7 | TRBD1 | TRBV6-5 | NA | CASSYSTRGQAYEQYF | TGTGCCAGCAGTTACTCGACGCGAGGACAGGCCTACGAGCAGTACTTC
TRBJ2-3 | NA | TRBV7-9 | NA | CSSSLGFTVTDTQYF | TGTTCCAGCAGCTTAGGTTTCACAGTCACAGATACGCAGTATTTT
TRBJ1-2 | NA | TRBV9 | once | CASSVGGYGYTF | TGTGCCAGCAGCGTGGGGGGCTATGGCTACACCTTC
TRBJ2-7 | TRBD1 | TRBV5-1 | NA | CASSWGQGQARDTYEQYF | TGCGCCAGCAGCTGGGGCCAGGGACAGGCTAGGGACACCTACGAGCAGTACTTC
TRBJ1-3 | NA | TRBV5-1 | NA | CASSLTGHNPLDTIYF | TGCGCCAGCAGCTTGACGGGACACAATCCCTTGGACACCATATATTTT
TRBJ2-7 | NA | TRBV28 | NA | CASSHPRGSGAYEQYF | TGTGCCAGCAGCCACCCGAGGGGTAGCGGAGCCTACGAGCAGTACTTC
TRBJ1-2 | TRBD1 | TRBV2 | NA | CASSEGTGFRYTF | TGTGCCAGCAGTGAGGGGACAGGGTTTAGATACACCTTC
TRBJ1-1 | NA | TRBV7-8 | once | CASSLADTNTEAFF | TGTGCCAGCAGCTTAGCCGACACGAACACTGAAGCTTTCTTT
TRBJ2-5 | NA | TRBV7-8 | NA | CASSDNRKEETQYF | TGTGCCAGCAGCGATAACAGAAAAGAAGAGACCCAGTACTTC
TRBJ1-1 | TRBD1 | TRBV5-1 | NA | CASSLRQGVMNTEAFF | TGCGCCAGCAGCTTAAGACAGGGAGTTATGAACACTGAAGCTTTCTTT
TRBJ2-1 | TRBD2 | TRBV4-3 | NA | CASSLHPAAGGRAYNEQFF | TGCGCCAGCAGCCTCCACCCAGCAGCGGGAGGGAGAGCCTACAATGAGCAGTTCTTC
TRBJ1-1 | NA | TRBV11-2 | NA | CASSKNSNTEAFF | TGTGCCAGCAGTAAAAACTCGAACACTGAAGCTTTCTTT
TRBJ1-2 | NA | TRBV7-2 | NA | CASSSGLFVGIGYGYTF | TGTGCCAGCAGCTCGGGACTGTTTGTGGGGATCGGGTATGGCTACACCTTC
TRBJ1-6 | TRBD1 | TRBV4-2 | NA | CASSLEGADNSPLHF | TGTGCCAGCAGCCTGGAGGGGGCGGATAATTCACCCCTCCACTTT
TRBJ2-5 | NA | TRBV6-5 | NA | CASSYMTDQETQYF | TGTGCCAGCAGTTACATGACAGACCAAGAGACCCAGTACTTC
TRBJ2-5 | TRBD1 | TRBV9 | once | CASSRSGQGEETQYF | TGTGCCAGCAGCCGCAGTGGACAGGGGGAAGAGACCCAGTACTTC
TRBJ2-1 | NA | TRBV6-1 | NA | CASSEVGGRGDEQFF | TGTGCCAGCAGTGAGGTGGGGGGGCGTGGCGATGAGCAGTTCTTC
TRBJ1-2 | NA | TRBV5-1 | NA | CASSVGAGLLNYGYTF | TGCGCCAGCAGCGTGGGGGCAGGGCTCCTTAACTATGGCTACACCTTC
TRBJ2-7 | NA | TRBV15 | NA | CATSRGGKDSYEQYF | TGTGCCACCAGCAGAGGAGGAAAGGACTCCTACGAGCAGTACTTC
TRBJ2-1 | NA | TRBV27 | NA | CASSLQGLHNEQFF | TGTGCCAGCAGTTTACAGGGACTTCACAATGAGCAGTTCTTC